The 29 T cell receptor beta chains reported below all come from one sample, sequenced in a study of lymphopenia after photon versus proton radiotherapy. The table came from immunoSEQ multiplex PCR; TCRdb's copy has only in-frame clones and leaves some out. The repertoire holds about 68,000 clones, with roughly 93% as singletons. The starting material was peripheral blood, obtained from a patient treated with photon-based radiotherapy. These receptor sequences come from a woman in her seventies with pancreatic cancer.

The CDR3, as DNA: TGTGCCAGCAGTGAATTAATAGGCGAGCAGTACTTC. Protein product: CASSELIGEQYF. The chain joins TRBV25-1 to TRBJ2-7; D is unclear. V was trimmed by 1 base and J by 6 bases, leaving 7 bases between them. This CDR3 comprises 12 residues. Germline assignment: CDR1 MGHDK and CDR2 SYGVNS.

The rearrangement uses TRBV7-9 and TRBJ2-5; 7 nucleotides line up with TRBD2. V was clipped by 4 bases and J by 2 bases; unmatched bases: 7. This CDR3 has 15 residues. The germline gives CDR1 SEHNR, CDR2 FQNEAQ (reference sequence). CDR3 in DNA: TGTGCCAGCAGCTCCACGGGGGGATTACAAGAGACCCAGTACTTC. Residues: CASSSTGGLQETQYF.

V is TRBV5-1 and J is TRBJ2-5; 9 bases fit TRBD1. Near its end, the DNA agrees better with TRBJ2-7, so the J call may be wrong. The germline gives CDR1 SGHRS, CDR2 YFSETQ. The CDR3 has 16 amino acids. The CDR3 DNA reads TGCGCCAGCAGCAGAACAGGGGGCGCCGCTCAAAACGAGCAGTACTTC. It yields the protein CASSRTGGAAQNEQYF.

The gene calls are TRBV5-6 and TRBJ2-2; D is undetermined. This CDR3 is built from 15 residues. V lost 3 bases to trimming and J lost 7 bases, with 16 bases between them. Germline CDR1 SGHDT, CDR2 YYEEEE. CDR3 DNA sequence: TGTGCCAGCAGCTCACCGCGCGGTAAAGGCGGGGAGCTGTTTTTT. It yields the protein CASSSPRGKGGELFF.

This clone was observed a single time. The chain has TRBV2 and TRBJ2-1, with TRBD2 as a possible D gene (6 bases). This CDR3 spans 13 amino acids. CDR1 and CDR2 from the germline V gene are SNHLY and FYNNEI. Between the trimmed V and J ends, which lost 6 bases and 6 bases, there was a span of 12 bases. CDR3 nucleotides: TGTGCCAGCAGGGACTATTTGCCCAATGAGCAGTTCTTC. Residues: CASRDYLPNEQFF.

The chain couples TRBV7-9 to TRBJ2-1, with TRBD2 matching over 7 bases. The CDR3 runs 18 residues. CDR1 and CDR2 from the germline V gene are SEHNR and FQNEAQ (reference sequence). J gave up 1 base and V 5 bases, and 14 bases lay outside the gene matches. The CDR3 sequence: CASSPLLGSGISYNEQFF. CDR3 in DNA: TGTGCCAGCAGCCCTTTGTTGGGGAGCGGGATTTCCTACAATGAGCAGTTCTTC.

The chain uses TRBV15 and TRBJ2-1; D might be TRBD1 or TRBD2, each matching 5 bases. The CDR3 extends over 12 amino acids. V gave up 6 bases and J gave up 9 bases, with 12 bases separating them. CDR1 LNHNV and CDR2 YYDKDF come from the germline V gene (reference sequence). The CDR3 loop is CATSPGLGEQFF. The CDR3 coding sequence is TGTGCCACCAGTCCGGGGCTCGGTGAGCAGTTCTTC.

This chain links TRBV10-3 with TRBJ2-5; tentatively, D is TRBD1 or TRBD2 (5 bases each). The CDR3 spans 14 residues. The germline V and J ends were trimmed by 8 bases and 1 base, with 14 bases remaining between them. Germline lookup yields CDR1 ENHRY and CDR2 SYGVKD. The CDR3 DNA sequence: TGTGCCATCCGGGGCTTGGGCGCCCAAGAGACCCAGTACTTC. Translating it yields CAIRGLGAQETQYF.

The chain has TRBV5-5 and TRBJ1-1; D is perhaps TRBD1 (6 bases). Germline CDR1 SGHKS, CDR2 YYEKEE (reference sequence). CDR3 size: 15 residues. Trimming removed 4 bases at V and 3 bases at J, with 16 bases between. The CDR3 spells CASSPRQEPYTEAFF. In nucleotides, the CDR3 is TGTGCCAGCAGCCCCCGACAGGAACCTTACACTGAAGCTTTCTTT. Full variable domain (outside the CDR3, taken from reference TRBV5-5 and TRBJ1-1): DAGVTQSPTHLIKTRGQQVTLRCSPISGHKSVSWYQQVLGQGPQFIFQYYEKEERGRGNFPDRFSARQFPNYSSELNVNALLLGDSALYLCASSPRQEPYTEAFFGQGTRLTVV.

CDR3 amino acids: CASSLPEGANVLTF. In nucleotides, the CDR3 is TGTGCCAGCAGCCTGCCGGAGGGGGCCAACGTCCTGACTTTC. The gene calls are TRBV7-9 and TRBJ2-6; D gene unclear. The CDR3 is 14 amino acids. V lost 5 bases and J lost 4, with 9 bases in between. Germline V CDR1 and CDR2: SEHNR, FQNEAQ (reference sequence).

The chain employs TRBV9 and TRBJ2-5; D is ambiguous. Matching the DNA end better, TRBJ2-7 makes the J call doubtful. This CDR3 comprises 14 residues. The germline CDR1 and CDR2 sequences are SGDLS and YYNGEE. The CDR3 DNA is TGTGCCAGCAGCGTAGGAACAGATACCTACGAGCAGTACTTC. It codes for CASSVGTDTYEQYF.

This chain uses TRBV5-1 with TRBJ2-5, with unresolved D. From germline, CDR1 is SGHRS and CDR2 YFSETQ. CDR3 size: 14 residues. Between the trimmed V and J ends, which lost 6 bases and 2 bases, there was a span of 14 bases. CDR3 residues: CASTLTSSQETQYF. The CDR3 DNA reads as TGCGCCAGCACTCTGACGTCAAGTCAAGAGACCCAGTACTTC.

This sequence joins TRBV2 and TRBJ2-5; D is ambiguous. The CDR3 extends over 14 amino acids. The germline gives CDR1 SNHLY, CDR2 FYNNEI. The V and J ends lost 4 bases and 1 base respectively, with 10 bases between them. The CDR3: CASSAGGVQETQYF. CDR3 nucleotides: TGTGCCAGCAGTGCGGGTGGGGTCCAAGAGACCCAGTACTTC.

The chain couples TRBV11-2 to TRBJ2-5, with 9 nucleotides matching TRBD1. The V and J ends lost 3 bases and 5 bases, in that order; junction bases with no gene match: 10. The CDR3 spans 16 residues. CDR1 is SGHAT and CDR2 is FQNNGV in the germline V gene. CDR3 loop: CASSFNRGLSVETQYF. The CDR3 DNA reads as TGTGCCAGCAGCTTCAACAGGGGGCTAAGTGTGGAGACCCAGTACTTC.

V and J are TRBV28 and TRBJ2-5; no clear D. Trimming stripped 8 bases from V and 5 bases from J, with 9 bases between. The CDR3 contains 11 residues. Germline values: CDR1 MDHEN, CDR2 SYDVKM. CDR3 sequence: CASSTRETQYF. CDR3 in DNA: TGTGCCAGCTCTACGCGGGAGACCCAGTACTTC.

This clone showed up just a few times. V usage is TRBV29-1 and J usage is TRBJ1-2, with 9 bases that match TRBD1. The CDR3 extends over 9 amino acids. Germline-derived CDR1 and CDR2 are SQVTM and ANQGSEA. Trimming took 4 bases from V and 13 from J; bases not matched to a gene: 1. CDR3 sequence (DNA): TGCAGCGTTGGACAGGGGGGCACCTTC. Translation: CSVGQGGTF.

The J gene is TRBJ2-7, the V gene TRBV28, with a weak D call TRBD1 (5 bases). This CDR3 is built from 16 residues. V was cut by 5 bases and J by 0 bases, with 17 bases left in between. Germline lookup yields CDR1 MDHEN and CDR2 SYDVKM. CDR3 nucleotides: TGTGCCAGCAGTGGGGCTCCGTCAGGCTTCTCCTACGAGCAGTACTTC. As protein: CASSGAPSGFSYEQYF.

The rearrangement links TRBV12-5 to TRBJ1-1; a weak D match, TRBD1 (5 bases). This CDR3 region has 12 residues. Germline CDR1 LGHNT, CDR2 FRNRAP. The ends were cut back, 6 bases at V and 4 bases at J, with 9 bases in the middle. Written as DNA, the CDR3 is TGTGCTAGTGGCAGGGAGTTCACTGAAGCTTTCTTT. This codes for CASGREFTEAFF.

This clone was observed a handful of times. This chain links TRBV9 with TRBJ2-2; 14 bases map to TRBD2. This CDR3 is built from 19 residues. After removal of 4 bases from V and 6 bases from J, the junction contained 14 bases not matched to a gene. Germline assignment: CDR1 SGDLS and CDR2 YYNGEE. The CDR3 loop reads CASSSQFGLAGGLSGELFF. The CDR3 bases are TGTGCCAGCAGCTCCCAATTCGGACTAGCGGGAGGCCTATCCGGGGAGCTGTTTTTT. The complete variable domain, with remaining parts taken from reference TRBV9 and TRBJ2-2, reads DSGVTQTPKHLITATGQRVTLRCSPRSGDLSVYWYQQSLDQGLQFLIQYYNGEERAKGNILERFSAQQFPDLHSELNLSSLELGDSALYFCASSSQFGLAGGLSGELFFGEGSRLTVL.

The CDR3 loop is CASSFESSGNTIYF. The CDR3 nucleotides are TGTGCCAGCAGTTTCGAGAGCTCTGGAAACACCATATATTTT. This chain connects TRBV6-5 to TRBJ1-3; D gene uncertain. CDR1 and CDR2 from the germline V gene are MNHEY and SVGAGI. Trimming took off 4 bases at V and 0 bases at J, with 7 bases between the two ends. CDR3 length: 14 residues.

V and J are TRBV6-5 and TRBJ2-7, with D unclear. Trimming took off 6 bases at V and 3 bases at J, with 15 bases between the two ends. The CDR3 runs 14 residues. Germline assignment: CDR1 MNHEY and CDR2 SVGAGI. The CDR3 spells CASSTYAAFYEQYF. The CDR3 nucleotides are TGTGCCAGCAGCACTTACGCGGCTTTCTACGAGCAGTACTTC.

J is TRBJ2-1 and V is TRBV29-1; D gene unclear. The germline V gene has CDR1 SQVTM and CDR2 ANQGSEA. Trimming cost V 4 bases and J 3 bases, with 7 bases left between them. There are 12 residues in the CDR3. CDR3 sequence (DNA): TGCAGCGTTGTGGGCAGCTACAATGAGCAGTTCTTC. It encodes CSVVGSYNEQFF.

The V call is TRBV9, the J call TRBJ2-7, with TRBD2 matching 10 bases. The CDR3 has 16 residues. Germline V gives CDR1 SGDLS, CDR2 YYNGEE. V gave up 0 bases and J gave up 3 bases; unmatched junction bases: 6. CDR3 sequence: CASSVAATSGHYEQYF. The CDR3 nucleotides are TGTGCCAGCAGCGTAGCAGCGACTAGCGGGCACTACGAGCAGTACTTC.

The chain couples TRBV4-1 to TRBJ2-1; the D is unclear. The germline CDR1 and CDR2 sequences are MGHRA and YSYEKL. V was shortened by 5 bases and J by 12 bases, with 8 bases between the two germline ends. The CDR3 loop spans 10 amino acids. The CDR3 region is CASSGNGQFF. The CDR3 DNA reads TGCGCCAGCAGCGGGAACGGGCAGTTCTTC.

This clone was observed a single time. The gene calls are TRBV7-2 and TRBJ1-1, with no clear D. This CDR3 region has 17 residues. The V gene's germline CDR1 is SGHTA and CDR2 FQGNSA. Trimming stripped 0 bases from V and 1 base from J, with 15 bases between. CDR3 in amino acids: CASSLAQGHPGNTEAFF. For the CDR3, the DNA is TGTGCCAGCAGCTTAGCCCAAGGTCATCCCGGGAACACTGAAGCTTTCTTT. The entire variable domain, with the rest obtained from reference TRBV7-2 and TRBJ1-1, is as follows: GAGVSQSPSNKVTEKGKDVELRCDPISGHTALYWYRQSLGQGLEFLIYFQGNSAPDKSGLPSDRFSAERTGGSVSTLTIQRTQQEDSAVYLCASSLAQGHPGNTEAFFGQGTRLTVV.

The chain couples TRBV5-6 to TRBJ2-3; perhaps TRBD2 as D (5 bases). The CDR3 is 14 residues long. Germline CDR1 SGHDT, CDR2 YYEEEE. Trimming shortened V by 3 bases and J by 4 bases, and 12 bases separated the two germline ends. CDR3 in amino acids: CASSSGSESDTQYF. CDR3 bases: TGTGCCAGCAGCTCGGGATCAGAGTCAGATACGCAGTATTTT.

The rearrangement joins TRBV6-1 to TRBJ1-5, with D tentatively TRBD1 (6 bases). In germline, CDR1 is MNHNS, CDR2 SASEGT. V lost 2 bases and J lost 4, with 15 bases in between. There are 16 residues in the CDR3. The CDR3 is CASSESGARLNQPQHF. CDR3 nucleotide sequence: TGTGCCAGCAGTGAATCGGGGGCCCGCCTAAATCAGCCCCAGCATTTT.

The chain combines TRBV18 with TRBJ2-5; possible D gene TRBD1, 6 bases. The V and J ends lost 0 bases and 2 bases respectively, with 16 bases between them. The CDR3 has 17 amino acids. Germline CDR1 reads KGHSH; CDR2 reads LQKENI. The CDR3 DNA sequence: TGTGCCAGCTCACCACCAGTCACAGGGAAGAGGCAAGAGACCCAGTACTTC. As protein: CASSPPVTGKRQETQYF.

The rearrangement joins TRBV4-3 to TRBJ1-5; TRBD1 might be the D (5 bases). The germline CDR1 and CDR2 sequences are LGHNA and YSLEER. The CDR3 covers 15 residues. The V and J ends lost 1 base and 6 bases respectively, with 13 bases between them. This chain's CDR3 is CASSQGVGGGQPQHF. The DNA for the CDR3 is TGCGCCAGCAGCCAAGGGGTCGGGGGGGGTCAGCCCCAGCATTTT.